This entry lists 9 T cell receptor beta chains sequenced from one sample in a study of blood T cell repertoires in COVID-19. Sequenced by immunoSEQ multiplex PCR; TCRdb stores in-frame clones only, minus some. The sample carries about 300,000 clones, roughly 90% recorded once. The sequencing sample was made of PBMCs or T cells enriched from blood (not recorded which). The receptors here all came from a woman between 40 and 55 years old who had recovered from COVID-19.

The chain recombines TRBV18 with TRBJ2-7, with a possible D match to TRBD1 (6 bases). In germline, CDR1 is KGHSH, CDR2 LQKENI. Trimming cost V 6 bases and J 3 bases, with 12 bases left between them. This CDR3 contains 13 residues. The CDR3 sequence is CASSQQGNYEQYF. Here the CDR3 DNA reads TGTGCCAGCTCCCAACAGGGTAACTACGAGCAGTACTTC. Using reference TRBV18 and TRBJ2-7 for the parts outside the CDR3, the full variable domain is NAGVMQNPRHLVRRRGQEARLRCSPMKGHSHVYWYRQLPEEGLKFMVYLQKENIIDESGMPKERFSAEFPKEGPSILRIQQVVRGDSAAYFCASSQQGNYEQYFGPGTRLTVT.

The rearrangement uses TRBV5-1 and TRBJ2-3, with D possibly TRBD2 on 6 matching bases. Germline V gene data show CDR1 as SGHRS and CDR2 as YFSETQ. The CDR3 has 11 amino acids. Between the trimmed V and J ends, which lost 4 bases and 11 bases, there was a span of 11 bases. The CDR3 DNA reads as TGCGCCAGCAGCGATGGGGGGAAGCAGTATTTT. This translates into CASSDGGKQYF.

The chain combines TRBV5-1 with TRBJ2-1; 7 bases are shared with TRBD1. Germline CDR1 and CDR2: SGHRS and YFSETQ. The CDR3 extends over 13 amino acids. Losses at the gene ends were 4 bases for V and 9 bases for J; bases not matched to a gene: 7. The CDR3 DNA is TGCGCCAGCAGCCAGGACAGGATGGGTGAGCAGTTCTTC. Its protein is CASSQDRMGEQFF.

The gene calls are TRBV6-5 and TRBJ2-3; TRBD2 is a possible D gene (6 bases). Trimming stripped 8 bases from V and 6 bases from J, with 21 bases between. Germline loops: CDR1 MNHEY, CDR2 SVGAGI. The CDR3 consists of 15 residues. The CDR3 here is CASRPLKTSQDTQYF. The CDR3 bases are TGTGCCAGCCGTCCACTCAAGACTAGTCAGGATACGCAGTATTTT.

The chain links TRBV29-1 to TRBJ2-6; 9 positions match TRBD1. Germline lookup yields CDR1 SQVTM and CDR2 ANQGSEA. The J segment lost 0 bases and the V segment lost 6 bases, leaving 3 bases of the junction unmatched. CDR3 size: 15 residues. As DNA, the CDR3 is TGCAGCGTCGAGGGACAGGGCTCTGGGGCCAACGTCCTGACTTTC. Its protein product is CSVEGQGSGANVLTF.

The CDR3 DNA reads TGTGCCAGCTCACCACGTTCGACTAGCGGGATCTATGAGCAGTTCTTC. Translating it yields CASSPRSTSGIYEQFF. The gene calls are TRBV18 and TRBJ2-1; 11 bases map to TRBD2. Trimming removed 1 base from V and 8 bases from J; junction bases left unmatched: 7. Looked up from germline, CDR1 is KGHSH and CDR2 is LQKENI. CDR3 size: 16 residues.

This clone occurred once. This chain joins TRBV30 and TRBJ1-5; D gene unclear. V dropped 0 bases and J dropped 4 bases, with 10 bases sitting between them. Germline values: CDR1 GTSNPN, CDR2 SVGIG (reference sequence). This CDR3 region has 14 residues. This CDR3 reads CAWSVKQKNQPQHF. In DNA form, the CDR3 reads TGTGCCTGGAGTGTAAAACAGAAAAATCAGCCCCAGCATTTT.

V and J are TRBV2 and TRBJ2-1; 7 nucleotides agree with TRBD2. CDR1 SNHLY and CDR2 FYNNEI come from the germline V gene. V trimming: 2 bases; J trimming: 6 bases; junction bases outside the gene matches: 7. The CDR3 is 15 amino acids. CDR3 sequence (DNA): TGTGCCAGCAGTGAAAGGGCCCAGCGGGGCAATGAGCAGTTCTTC. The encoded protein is CASSERAQRGNEQFF.

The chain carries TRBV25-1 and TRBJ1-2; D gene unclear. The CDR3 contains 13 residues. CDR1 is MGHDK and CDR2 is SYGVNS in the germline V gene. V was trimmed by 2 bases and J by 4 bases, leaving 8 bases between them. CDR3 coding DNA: TGTGCCAGCAGTGAACCAGGCCGCTATGGCTACACCTTC. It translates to CASSEPGRYGYTF.